The 15 T cell receptor beta chains below were found in one sample sequenced in a study of CD8 T cells in ankylosing spondylitis. Broader study findings: A motif in TCR beta, a set of 8 or 9 highly homologous variants, appeared characteristic of ankylosing spondylitis blood.

TCRdb re-derived calls from the 5' RACE reads in MiXCR, one entry per CDR3 protein. The repertoire holds some 240,000 distinct CDR3 sequences, with approximately 7.3% as singletons. These receptors have no identified antigens. The specimen sequenced was blood, either unsorted or a sorted T cell fraction (not recorded which). The source of these receptors is a male donor with ankylosing spondylitis.

CDR3 DNA: TGTGCCAGCAGCTTAGCGATAGCGGACACAGATACGCAGTATTTT. Its protein product is CASSLAIADTDTQYF. The chain uses TRBV7-6 and TRBJ2-3; D is perhaps TRBD2 (6 bases). Germline V CDR1 and CDR2: SGHVS, FNYEAQ. V lost 0 bases and J lost 2, with 9 bases in between. The CDR3 covers 15 residues.

This clonotype was found a few times. V gene TRBV28 combines with J gene TRBJ1-1; D remains ambiguous. Trimming stripped 2 bases from V and 3 bases from J, with 7 bases between. The CDR3 spans 13 residues. Germline CDR1 reads MDHEN; CDR2 reads SYDVKM. The CDR3 sequence is CASSLRLHTEAFF. The CDR3 coding sequence is TGTGCCAGCAGTTTACGACTCCACACTGAAGCTTTCTTT.

The V gene is TRBV6-6, the J gene TRBJ1-4; no clear D. The germline gives CDR1 MNHNY, CDR2 SVGAGI (reference sequence). V was pared by 8 bases and J by 7 bases, with 11 bases between. This CDR3 has 12 residues. The CDR3 reads CASSFAGEKLFF. As DNA, the CDR3 is TGTGCCAGCTCCTTTGCGGGTGAAAAACTGTTTTTT.

The sample holds many counts of this clonotype. V gene TRBV11-2 combines with J gene TRBJ2-5; weak D call: TRBD1 (7 bases). Trimming took off 1 base at V and 3 bases at J, with 12 bases between the two ends. The CDR3 extends over 15 amino acids. Germline CDR1 reads SGHAT; CDR2 reads FQNNGV. The CDR3 DNA follows: TGTGCCAGCAGCTTAGGGAGGGGGCGGAAAGAGACCCAGTACTTC. Its protein product is CASSLGRGRKETQYF. Full variable domain (outside the CDR3, taken from reference TRBV11-2 and TRBJ2-5): EAGVAQSPRYKIIEKRQSVAFWCNPISGHATLYWYQQILGQGPKLLIQFQNNGVVDDSQLPKDRFSAERLKGVDSTLKIQPAKLEDSAVYLCASSLGRGRKETQYFGPGTRLLVL.

This clonotype was recorded many times. V gene TRBV4-3 combines with J gene TRBJ1-2; D is unresolved. Trimming shortened V by 1 base and J by 3 bases, and 12 bases separated the two germline ends. Germline V gene lookup returns CDR1 LGHNA and CDR2 YSLEER. This CDR3 has 15 amino acids. CDR3 residues: CASSQGGIGYYGYTF. The DNA for the CDR3 is TGCGCCAGCAGCCAAGGTGGTATAGGCTACTATGGCTACACCTTC.

This clonotype was detected many times. The CDR3 loop reads CASSGDGSNQPQHF. CDR3 DNA: TGTGCCAGCAGCGGGGACGGCAGCAATCAGCCCCAGCATTTT. The V call is TRBV9, the J call TRBJ1-5, with D perhaps TRBD1 (5 bases). V gave up 3 bases and J gave up 1 base, with 8 bases separating them. Germline assignment: CDR1 SGDLS and CDR2 YYNGEE. CDR3 size: 14 residues.

The table lists this clonotype with a few counts. CDR3 in amino acids: CAWSTGIYSNQPQHF. CDR3 nucleotide sequence: TGTGCCTGGAGTACAGGGATTTATAGCAATCAGCCCCAGCATTTT. The gene calls are TRBV30 and TRBJ1-5; D might be TRBD1 (6 bases). CDR3 length equals 15 residues. The V gene lost 2 bases and the J gene lost 0 bases, with 11 bases spanning the gap. Germline V CDR1 and CDR2: GTSNPN, SVGIG (reference sequence).

This clonotype has at least ten counts. The chain couples TRBV9 to TRBJ2-7; 9 bases fit TRBD2. Germline loops: CDR1 SGDLS, CDR2 YYNGEE. J gave up 5 bases and V 0 bases, and 0 bases lay outside the gene matches. The CDR3 covers 13 residues. In nucleotides, the CDR3 is TGTGCCAGCAGCGTAGGACTAGCGGACGAGCAGTACTTC. This sequence encodes CASSVGLADEQYF. Looking up the rest from reference TRBV9 and TRBJ2-7 gives the full variable domain: DSGVTQTPKHLITATGQRVTLRCSPRSGDLSVYWYQQSLDQGLQFLIQYYNGEERAKGNILERFSAQQFPDLHSELNLSSLELGDSALYFCASSVGLADEQYFGPGTRLTVT.

This clonotype was counted many times. The chain has TRBV9 and TRBJ2-2; TRBD1 might be the D (6 bases). The CDR3 contains 13 residues. Trimming pared 1 base from V and 6 bases from J, leaving 7 bases between. Germline assignment: CDR1 SGDLS and CDR2 YYNGEE. In DNA form, the CDR3 reads TGTGCCAGCAGCGTATCAGGGGCCGGGGAGCTGTTTTTT. Its translation is CASSVSGAGELFF. The full variable domain, with the rest looked up from reference TRBV9 and TRBJ2-2, is DSGVTQTPKHLITATGQRVTLRCSPRSGDLSVYWYQQSLDQGLQFLIQYYNGEERAKGNILERFSAQQFPDLHSELNLSSLELGDSALYFCASSVSGAGELFFGEGSRLTVL.

At least ten counts were recorded for this clonotype. The chain combines TRBV27 with TRBJ1-6, with TRBD1 identical over 9 bases. This CDR3 has 14 residues. The junction had 4 bases not matched to a gene; V was cut back by 5 bases and J by 8 bases. Germline V lookup: CDR1 MNHEY, CDR2 SMNVEV (reference sequence). CDR3 nucleotides: TGTGCCAGCAGTATACAGGGGGCGGATTCACCCCTCCACTTT. Its translation: CASSIQGADSPLHF.

This clonotype has a count of ten or more. The chain is built from TRBV7-9 and TRBJ2-2; the D is unclear. The V end lost 8 bases, the J end lost 0 bases, and 7 bases lay between the germline ends. Germline-derived CDR1 and CDR2 are SEHNR and FQNEAQ (reference sequence). This CDR3 has 13 residues. The CDR3: CASLRANTGELFF. The CDR3 DNA is TGTGCCAGCCTAAGAGCGAACACCGGGGAGCTGTTTTTT.

The chain combines TRBV6-2 or TRBV6-3 with TRBJ2-1, with 11 bases identical to TRBD2. This CDR3 has 17 amino acids. V trimming: 4 bases; J trimming: 7 bases; junction bases outside the gene matches: 12. Looked up from germline, CDR1 is MNHEY and CDR2 is SVGEGT. CDR3 nucleotides: TGTGCCAGCAGTTCCCAATTAGCGGGAGGGCCTAGGAATGAGCAGTTCTTC. It specifies CASSSQLAGGPRNEQFF.

This clonotype was observed many times. The chain uses TRBV6-1 and TRBJ1-5, with D hard to call. Germline values: CDR1 MNHNS, CDR2 SASEGT. V lost 4 bases and J lost 4, with 17 bases in between. The CDR3 runs 16 residues. CDR3 sequence reads: CASSADPRTENQPQHF. CDR3 coding DNA: TGTGCCAGCAGTGCAGACCCGAGGACGGAGAATCAGCCCCAGCATTTT.

The chain uses TRBV5-1 and TRBJ1-1; D is possibly TRBD1 (6 bases). CDR1 is SGHRS and CDR2 is YFSETQ in the germline V gene. Trimming shortened V by 4 bases and J by 7 bases, and 14 bases separated the two germline ends. CDR3 size: 13 residues. CDR3 sequence (DNA): TGCGCCAGCAGCGAAGGGGGGGTTGTTGAAGCTTTCTTT. Protein sequence: CASSEGGVVEAFF.

This clonotype was counted at least ten times. The rearrangement uses TRBV14 and TRBJ2-3; D is unresolved. This CDR3 has 12 amino acids. Trimming took off 4 bases at V and 4 bases at J, with 6 bases between the two ends. Germline V gene data show CDR1 as SGHDN and CDR2 as FVKESK. The CDR3 nucleotides are TGTGCCAGCAGCCGAAGATCAGATACGCAGTATTTT. Its translation: CASSRRSDTQYF.